The 29 T cell receptor beta chains reported below all come from one sample, sequenced in a study of T cell repertoires in cytomegalovirus infection. TCRdb fed the reads into MiXCR, producing one record per CDR3 protein. The sample holds about 360,000 distinct CDR3 sequences, 18% seen once. Input material: PBMCs. Receptors were obtained from a human donor in good health (CMV status not recorded). Some clones in this sample may be carry-over from other donors' samples.

The genes are TRBV7-6 and TRBJ2-7; D is possibly TRBD1 or TRBD2 (5 bases each). Germline CDR1 SGHVS, CDR2 FNYEAQ. With 4 bases removed from V and 7 bases from J, the gap between germline ends came to 11 bases. The CDR3 totals 12 residues. The CDR3 region has the DNA TGTGCCAGCAGCTATGGGGGAGAGGAGCAGTACTTC. Translated, it gives CASSYGGEEQYF.

The chain combines TRBV14 with TRBJ2-3, with TRBD1 matching 8 bases. Germline lookup yields CDR1 SGHDN and CDR2 FVKESK. With V trimmed by 7 bases and J by 1 base, 4 bases remained unmatched. This CDR3 is 14 amino acids long. In DNA form, the CDR3 reads TGTGCCAGCAACGGACAGGGCGGCACAGATACGCAGTATTTT. Protein: CASNGQGGTDTQYF.

This clonotype was found many times. The chain combines TRBV7-8 with TRBJ1-5; D remains ambiguous. Germline CDR1 and CDR2: SGHVS and FQNEAQ. The CDR3 is made up of 15 amino acids. Trimming left V 2 bases short and J 0 bases short, with 8 bases between. CDR3 in amino acids: CASSLHSDSNQPQHF. DNA for the CDR3: TGTGCCAGCAGCTTACACTCCGATAGCAATCAGCCCCAGCATTTT.

This clonotype was seen more than once but under ten times. The rearrangement uses TRBV7-9 and TRBJ2-3; D possibly corresponds to TRBD1 (5 bases). The V end was cut by 11 bases, the J end by 2 bases, with 14 bases between. Germline lookup yields CDR1 SEHNR and CDR2 FQNEAQ (reference sequence). The CDR3 consists of 13 residues. The CDR3 bases are TGTGCCGCCGAAGACAGATACACAGATACGCAGTATTTT. Translation gives CAAEDRYTDTQYF.

This clonotype occurred many times. V usage is TRBV20-1 and J usage is TRBJ1-1; D gene unclear. This CDR3 is built from 13 residues. Germline CDR1 is DFQATT and CDR2 is SNEGSKA (reference sequence). The V and J ends lost 2 bases and 6 bases respectively, with 13 bases between them. The CDR3 nucleotides are TGCAGTGCTAGACCCCCCGAAGCCGCTGAAGCTTTCTTT. Translated: CSARPPEAAEAFF.

The gene calls are TRBV29-1 and TRBJ2-1; no clear D gene. Germline lookup yields CDR1 SQVTM and CDR2 ANQGSEA. Deletions cut 6 bases from V and 9 bases from J, with 12 bases between. The CDR3 covers 11 residues. CDR3 protein: CSVSRIGEQFF. The CDR3 DNA reads TGCAGCGTCAGTCGGATCGGTGAGCAGTTCTTC.

This clonotype was found many times. This chain connects TRBV12-3 or TRBV12-4 to TRBJ1-1, with D hard to call. V lost 3 bases and J 0 bases, leaving 8 bases between the germline ends. The CDR3 runs 14 residues. DNA of the CDR3: TGTGCCAGCAGTTTCGGGTGGGTGAACACTGAAGCTTTCTTT. It is translated as CASSFGWVNTEAFF.

This clonotype turned up a few times. The chain joins TRBV6-2 or TRBV6-3 to TRBJ2-2, with no clear D. This CDR3 region has 14 residues. V shed 6 bases and J shed 3 bases, with 11 bases lying between them. CDR1 is MNHEY, CDR2 SVGEGT, per germline. The CDR3 DNA is TGTGCCAGCAGGCCTCGACAAGACACCGGGGAGCTGTTTTTT. It specifies CASRPRQDTGELFF.

V usage is TRBV12-3 or TRBV12-4 and J usage is TRBJ2-5; TRBD2 matches 10 bases. The V and J ends lost 6 bases and 5 bases, in that order; junction bases with no gene match: 9. This CDR3 contains 15 residues. The CDR3 DNA sequence: TGTGCCAGCAGCCCTAGCGGGGGAGCGGGGGAGACCCAGTACTTC. Its translation: CASSPSGGAGETQYF.

In this sample, this clonotype turned up a few times. V gene TRBV19 combines with J gene TRBJ2-5; 7 bases align to TRBD1. The CDR3 has 14 amino acids. The germline CDR1 and CDR2 sequences are LNHDA and SQIVND (reference sequence). V lost 7 bases and J lost 2; bases outside the gene matches: 7. CDR3 protein: CASKLRDSQETQYF. The CDR3 DNA sequence: TGTGCCAGTAAGCTTCGGGACAGTCAAGAGACCCAGTACTTC.

This clonotype was seen ten or more times. This chain joins TRBV7-2 and TRBJ2-5; the D gene is possibly TRBD2 (7 bases). The CDR3 is made up of 15 amino acids. Germline V gene sequence: CDR1 SGHTA, CDR2 FQGNSA. Trimming removed 5 bases from V and 1 base from J, with 14 bases in between. The CDR3 is CASSRGGGGQETQYF. CDR3 coding DNA: TGTGCCAGCAGCCGAGGAGGGGGGGGCCAAGAGACCCAGTACTTC.

This chain uses TRBV4-3 with TRBJ2-1, with TRBD2 matching 7 bases. Germline CDR1 and CDR2: LGHNA and YSLEER. There are 16 residues in the CDR3. V lost 3 bases to trimming and J lost 0 bases; unmatched junction nucleotides: 5. In nucleotides, the CDR3 is TGCGCCAGCAGCCAGGGTAGCGGGTACTCCTACAATGAGCAGTTCTTC. This translates into CASSQGSGYSYNEQFF.

The chain links TRBV5-1 to TRBJ2-1; D gene ambiguous. CDR1 and CDR2 (germline): SGHRS, YFSETQ. There are 16 residues in the CDR3. The V end lost 0 bases, the J end lost 12 bases, and 22 bases lay between the germline ends. The CDR3 sequence: CASSLATAEGTGPQFF. CDR3 nucleotide sequence: TGCGCCAGCAGCTTGGCCACCGCGGAAGGTACTGGCCCGCAGTTCTTC.

This sequence joins TRBV19 and TRBJ2-7; 9 bases agree with TRBD2. There are 15 residues in the CDR3. V dropped 0 bases and J dropped 3; count of bases not matched to a gene: 3. Germline V gene sequence: CDR1 LNHDA, CDR2 SQIVND (reference sequence). The CDR3 DNA reads as TGTGCCAGTAGTATAGAGAATAGCGGGAGCTACGAGCAGTACTTC. This gives the protein CASSIENSGSYEQYF. Full variable domain (missing parts from reference TRBV19 and TRBJ2-7): DGGITQSPKYLFRKEGQNVTLSCEQNLNHDAMYWYRQDPGQGLRLIYYSQIVNDFQKGDIAEGYSVSREKKESFPLTVTSAQKNPTAFYLCASSIENSGSYEQYFGPGTRLTVT.

This clonotype came up a few times. The V and J genes are TRBV5-1 and TRBJ2-1; TRBD2 aligns across 12 bases. This CDR3 is built from 15 residues. Germline V gene lookup returns CDR1 SGHRS and CDR2 YFSETQ. The V and J ends lost 4 bases and 13 bases, in that order; junction bases with no gene match: 12. The CDR3 DNA follows: TGCGCCAGCAGCGCCTCTAGCGGGAGGGTCGAAAGACAGTTCTTC. Its protein product is CASSASSGRVERQFF.

The chain couples TRBV19 to TRBJ1-1; 9 nucleotides line up with TRBD1. Germline CDR1 LNHDA, CDR2 SQIVND (reference sequence). The trim removed 2 bases at V and 6 bases at J, leaving 7 bases unmatched. CDR3 length equals 15 residues. This CDR3 is CASSITQGAFAEAFF. CDR3 coding DNA: TGTGCCAGTAGTATAACACAGGGGGCTTTTGCTGAAGCTTTCTTT. Full variable domain (rest looked up from reference TRBV19 and TRBJ1-1): DGGITQSPKYLFRKEGQNVTLSCEQNLNHDAMYWYRQDPGQGLRLIYYSQIVNDFQKGDIAEGYSVSREKKESFPLTVTSAQKNPTAFYLCASSITQGAFAEAFFGQGTRLTVV.

This clonotype was seen more than once but under ten times. The chain combines TRBV20-1 with TRBJ2-7; the D is unclear. The germline gives CDR1 DFQATT, CDR2 SNEGSKA (reference sequence). The germline V and J ends were trimmed by 0 bases and 3 bases, with 12 bases remaining between them. The CDR3 has 14 amino acids. The CDR3, as DNA: TGCAGTGCTAGAGATGAAGTAGCCGGCTACGAGCAGTACTTC. This sequence encodes CSARDEVAGYEQYF.

This clonotype appeared a few times. The rearrangement links TRBV9 to TRBJ1-2; 8 bases are a match to TRBD1. The V gene end was trimmed by 0 bases and the J gene end by 4 bases; junction bases not matched to a gene: 5. CDR1 and CDR2 from the germline V gene are SGDLS and YYNGEE. The CDR3 length is 15 residues. This CDR3 reads CASSVAQGQGYGYTF. The CDR3 DNA sequence: TGTGCCAGCAGCGTAGCTCAAGGACAGGGCTATGGCTACACCTTC.

This sequence joins TRBV7-9 and TRBJ1-3, with D possibly TRBD1 on 6 matching bases. Trimming removed 5 bases at V and 0 bases at J, with 14 bases between. The CDR3 extends over 16 amino acids. Per the germline V gene, CDR1 is SEHNR and CDR2 is FQNEAQ (reference sequence). The CDR3 sequence: CASSPLQGFSGNTIYF. In DNA, the CDR3 is TGTGCCAGCAGCCCTCTACAGGGTTTCTCTGGAAACACCATATATTTT.

The sample holds many counts of this clonotype. The V and J genes are TRBV12-3 or TRBV12-4 and TRBJ1-4; possible D gene TRBD1, 6 bases. V lost 7 bases, J lost 8 bases, and 17 bases lay in between. This CDR3 region has 14 residues. CDR3 sequence: CASTLPGGAEKLFF. As DNA, the CDR3 is TGTGCCAGCACTCTCCCGGGGGGGGCAGAAAAACTGTTTTTT.

This chain connects TRBV18 to TRBJ2-1; no firm D call. This CDR3 contains 14 residues. Germline loops: CDR1 KGHSH, CDR2 LQKENI. The ends were cut back, 4 bases at V and 8 bases at J, with 15 bases in the middle. This chain's CDR3 is CASSQVSSMDEQFF. The CDR3 nucleotides read TGTGCCAGCTCACAGGTATCTAGTATGGATGAGCAGTTCTTC.

CDR3 nucleotides: TGTGCCATCGGGGAGAGGGGCAACGAGCAGTACTTC. Protein product: CAIGERGNEQYF. The V gene is TRBV10-3, the J gene TRBJ2-7; D might be TRBD1 or TRBD2, each matching 5 bases. V lost 8 bases, J lost 5 bases, and 13 bases lay in between. The CDR3 sequence is 12 residues long. Germline loops: CDR1 ENHRY, CDR2 SYGVKD.

This clonotype was seen only a few times. The chain joins TRBV7-2 to TRBJ1-2, with TRBD1 matching 11 bases. The CDR3 is 15 amino acids. Germline trimming cut 3 bases from V and 4 bases from J; bases unmatched to any gene: 4. CDR1 SGHTA and CDR2 FQGNSA come from the germline V gene. The CDR3 here is CASSLGTGGSYGYTF. Here the CDR3 DNA reads TGTGCCAGCAGCTTGGGGACAGGGGGTTCCTATGGCTACACCTTC.

This clonotype was detected only a few times. This chain's CDR3 is CASSQDTIRGGVSTEAFF. The CDR3, as DNA: TGCGCCAGCAGCCAAGATACCATACGAGGAGGGGTGAGCACTGAAGCTTTCTTT. The chain couples TRBV4-3 to TRBJ1-1, with a possible D match to TRBD1 (5 bases). Germline V gives CDR1 LGHNA, CDR2 YSLEER. The V end was cut by 0 bases, the J end by 4 bases, with 21 bases between. The CDR3 loop spans 18 amino acids.

A remark on this clonotype: The junction departs from the called germline gene at one end, perhaps through a read error. The genes are TRBV7-9 and TRBJ1-5; 10 positions match TRBD1. This CDR3 has 16 amino acids. Per germline, CDR1 SEHNR and CDR2 FQNEAQ (reference sequence). This chain's CDR3 is CANSPPWTGGNQPQHF. As DNA, the CDR3 is TGTGCCAACAGCCCGCCGTGGACAGGGGGTAATCAGCCCCAGCATTTT. Drawing the rest from reference TRBV7-9 and TRBJ1-5, the complete variable domain is DTGVSQNPRHKITKRGQNVTFRCDPISEHNRLYWYRQTLGQGPEFLTYFQNEAQLEKSRLLSDRFSAERPKGSFSTLEIQRTEQGDSAMYLCANSPPWTGGNQPQHFGDGTRLSIL.

This sequence joins TRBV14 and TRBJ2-3, with 10 positions matching TRBD2. This CDR3 spans 15 amino acids. In germline, CDR1 is SGHDN, CDR2 FVKESK. The V and J ends lost 2 bases and 3 bases, in that order; junction bases with no gene match: 2. CDR3 sequence: CASSQLAGETDTQYF. The CDR3 DNA sequence: TGTGCCAGCAGCCAACTAGCGGGGGAAACAGATACGCAGTATTTT.

In its sample, this clonotype was seen many times. The CDR3 sequence is CASSPYRDTDTQYF. For the CDR3, the DNA is TGTGCCAGCAGCCCGTACAGGGACACAGATACGCAGTATTTT. The V call is TRBV7-2, the J call TRBJ2-3; possibly TRBD1 for D (6 bases). Germline V CDR1 and CDR2: SGHTA, FQGNSA. The CDR3 is made up of 14 amino acids. V lost 5 bases and J 2 bases, leaving 11 bases between the germline ends.

The CDR3 DNA reads TGTGCCAGCAGCGGTGGCAGGGGTGTGGAGACCCAGTACTTC. Protein sequence: CASSGGRGVETQYF. This chain joins TRBV9 and TRBJ2-5; weak D call: TRBD1 (6 bases). Germline V gives CDR1 SGDLS, CDR2 YYNGEE. The CDR3 sequence is 14 residues long. V gave up 3 bases and J gave up 5 bases, with 14 bases separating them.

Only a few counts were recorded for this clonotype. The V gene is TRBV11-2, the J gene TRBJ1-5, with 8 bases lining up with TRBD1. The germline CDR1 and CDR2 sequences are SGHAT and FQNNGV. CDR3 length: 14 residues. Losses at the gene ends were 6 bases for V and 6 bases for J; bases not matched to a gene: 7. The CDR3 DNA is TGTGCCAGCAGGGGGACAGGTTACGGTCAGCCCCAGCATTTT. Translation: CASRGTGYGQPQHF. The variable domain in full, with the rest retrieved from reference TRBV11-2 and TRBJ1-5, is EAGVAQSPRYKIIEKRQSVAFWCNPISGHATLYWYQQILGQGPKLLIQFQNNGVVDDSQLPKDRFSAERLKGVDSTLKIQPAKLEDSAVYLCASRGTGYGQPQHFGDGTRLSIL.